A single sample gave rise to the 9 T cell receptor beta chains below, sequenced in a study of cytomegalovirus exposure and HLA in healthy donors. 60 Vbeta and 13 Jbeta primers were used in PCR. Assay used: immunoSEQ multiplex PCR; TCRdb lists only in-frame clones, some missing. Of roughly 150,000 clones in the sample, around 82% are singletons; the top ten hold more than 0.85%. The sample was PBMCs. The receptors here all came from a man aged 25-45 years in good health and CMV-seronegative.

The chain carries TRBV6-1 and TRBJ1-1; weak D call: TRBD1 (5 bases). This CDR3 has 14 amino acids. Germline CDR1 MNHNS, CDR2 SASEGT. V was trimmed by 7 bases and J by 4 bases, leaving 16 bases between them. The CDR3, as DNA: TGTGCCAGCATGGGGCGGGGGAGGGGCACTGAAGCTTTCTTT. Its translation is CASMGRGRGTEAFF.

The V call is TRBV7-2, the J call TRBJ1-4, with a tentative D call TRBD1 (5 bases). V lost 3 bases and J 8 bases, leaving 16 bases between the germline ends. The CDR3 sequence is 15 residues long. Germline V gene sequence: CDR1 SGHTA, CDR2 FQGNSA. CDR3 region: CASSFSGLSGEKLFF. In DNA form, the CDR3 reads TGTGCCAGCAGCTTCTCGGGACTGTCGGGAGAAAAACTGTTTTTT.

The rearrangement links TRBV6-5 to TRBJ1-1, with 11 bases fitting TRBD1. With V trimmed by 6 bases and J by 7 bases, 7 bases remained unmatched. The CDR3 has 14 amino acids. Looked up from germline, CDR1 is MNHEY and CDR2 is SVGAGI. In DNA, the CDR3 is TGTGCCAGCAGCCTGGACAGGGGGCGAGGTGAAGCTTTCTTT. Protein: CASSLDRGRGEAFF.

J is TRBJ2-2 and V is TRBV19, with D maybe TRBD1 (5 bases). V was shortened by 7 bases and J by 1 base, with 13 bases between the two germline ends. The germline V gene encodes CDR1 LNHDA and CDR2 SQIVND (reference sequence). CDR3 size: 15 residues. The CDR3 DNA reads TGTGCCAGTACCCCTGACCAGGGGAACACCGGGGAGCTGTTTTTT. It yields the protein CASTPDQGNTGELFF.

V usage is TRBV6-1 and J usage is TRBJ1-5; D is unresolved. CDR1 and CDR2 (germline): MNHNS, SASEGT. The CDR3 contains 15 residues. V gave up 7 bases and J gave up 1 base, with 14 bases separating them. CDR3 nucleotides: TGTGCCAGCACCCTTGTCAGTTGGAGCAATCAGCCCCAGCATTTT. As protein: CASTLVSWSNQPQHF.

The chain carries TRBV19 and TRBJ1-1; 8 bases align to TRBD1. Losses at the gene ends were 3 bases for V and 1 base for J; bases not matched to a gene: 1. Germline CDR1 reads LNHDA; CDR2 reads SQIVND (reference sequence). The CDR3 spans 14 residues. CDR3 DNA sequence: TGTGCCAGTAGTATCAGGGGGCCGAACACTGAAGCTTTCTTT. Amino acids: CASSIRGPNTEAFF.

The V gene is TRBV28, the J gene TRBJ1-1; 7 bases are shared with TRBD1. Trimming at V came to 2 bases and at J to 7 bases, leaving 4 bases not matched to a gene. Germline loops: CDR1 MDHEN, CDR2 SYDVKM. The CDR3 has 13 amino acids. The CDR3 DNA reads as TGTGCCAGCAGTTTAGTGGACAGGTATGAAGCTTTCTTT. It encodes CASSLVDRYEAFF.

The chain has TRBV5-8 and TRBJ2-3; 8 nucleotides line up with TRBD2. The ends lost 0 bases at V and 0 bases at J; junction bases unmatched: 3. The CDR3 is made up of 16 amino acids. Germline CDR1 and CDR2: SGHTS and YDEGEE. The CDR3 DNA is TGTGCCAGCAGCTTGGGAGCGGGGGCCAGCACAGATACGCAGTATTTT. Its translation is CASSLGAGASTDTQYF.

The rearrangement joins TRBV5-1 to TRBJ1-1; D is unresolved. This CDR3 is built from 13 residues. V lost 0 bases and J 1 base, leaving 4 bases between the germline ends. Germline assignment: CDR1 SGHRS and CDR2 YFSETQ. The CDR3 coding sequence is TGCGCCAGCAGCTTGGCCAAGAACACTGAAGCTTTCTTT. Encoded protein: CASSLAKNTEAFF.